The rows below give T cell receptor beta chains drawn from one sample of a study of OX40 agonist ivuxolimab in advanced cancers. TCRdb keeps only in-frame clones here, not all; method: immunoSEQ multiplex PCR. This sample carries about 110,000 clones, roughly nine tenths of them seen once, and the ten largest clones take 0.27%. The starting material was CD4+ or CD8+ T cells sorted from blood, obtained in a trial of the OX40 agonist ivuxolimab. The receptors come from an adult with an advanced solid tumor such as melanoma, head and neck, liver or kidney cancer. The CDR3 runs from the conserved cysteine through the conserved F or W. Fields, in order: V gene, clone size, J gene, D gene, CDR3 DNA, CDR3 protein. D genes are given only for firm matches. Not all rows give a size; the values are once, few, many and, for expanded clones, a class.

>TRBV19|NA|TRBJ2-7|TRBD1
TGTGCCAGTAGTGCCGCGTACAGGGGACGGAACTACGAGCAGTACTTC
CASSAAYRGRNYEQYF
>TRBV27|NA|TRBJ1-1|NA
TGTGCCAGCAGTTCGACAGCTTACACTGAAGCTTTCTTT
CASSSTAYTEAFF
>TRBV6-5|NA|TRBJ2-2|NA
TGTGCCAGCAGCCGTACCCCTAGCACCGGGGAGCTGTTTTTT
CASSRTPSTGELFF
>TRBV27|NA|TRBJ2-1|TRBD1
TGTGCCAGCAACCTTGGACAGGGGATGAATGAGCAGTTCTTC
CASNLGQGMNEQFF
>TRBV9|NA|TRBJ2-7|TRBD1
TGTGCCAGCAGCGGACCCGGGACAGGGGCCTACGAGCAGTACTTC
CASSGPGTGAYEQYF
>TRBV5-4|NA|TRBJ2-3|TRBD1
TGTGCCAGCAGCATCCGGACAGGGGGCCTCACAGATACGCAGTATTTT
CASSIRTGGLTDTQYF
>TRBV19|few|TRBJ1-2|NA
TGTGCCAGTAGTCGGACGGTGAATAACTATGGCTACACCTTC
CASSRTVNNYGYTF
>TRBV28|NA|TRBJ2-7|NA
TGTGCCAGCGGTGACTCGTACGAGCAGTACTTC
CASGDSYEQYF
>TRBV20-1|NA|TRBJ1-1|NA
TGCAGTGCTCCTCGTACCGAAGCTTTCTTT
CSAPRTEAFF
>TRBV18|NA|TRBJ2-1|NA
TGTGCCAGCTCATACCGGGACAAAGGGGGCTCCTACAATGAGCAGTTCTTC
CASSYRDKGGSYNEQFF
>TRBV19|NA|TRBJ1-4|TRBD1
TGTGCCAGTAGTATCCCCGGGACAGGGGGTGAAAAACTGTTTTTT
CASSIPGTGGEKLFF
>TRBV11-3|NA|TRBJ2-2|NA
TGTGCCAGCAGCTTAGATCCGAACACCGGGGAGCTGTTTTTT
CASSLDPNTGELFF
>TRBV30|NA|TRBJ2-1|NA
TGTGCCTGGAGTGACCGGAGCGGGTACACCTACAATGAGCAGTTCTTC
CAWSDRSGYTYNEQFF
>TRBV6-1|NA|TRBJ2-4|NA
TGTGCCAGCACCAACGCTGGGGAGTATATTCTGGACTTC
CASTNAGEYILDF
>TRBV10-3|NA|TRBJ1-3|NA
TGTGCCATCACGGGCTCTGGAAACACCATATATTTT
CAITGSGNTIYF
>TRBV21-1|NA|TRBJ1-5|NA
TGTGCCAGCAGCAGGGATCTGAAGGAATATAGCAATCAGCCCCAGCATTTT
CASSRDLKEYSNQPQHF
>TRBV19|NA|TRBJ1-3|NA
TGTGCCAGTAGTCTCGACAGGGGAAACACCATATATTTT
CASSLDRGNTIYF
>TRBV18|once|TRBJ2-7|TRBD1
TGTGCCAGCTCACTGGACAGGACCTACGAGCAGTACTTC
CASSLDRTYEQYF
>TRBV7-9|once|TRBJ1-2|NA
TGTGCCAGCAGCCCTAGACAGTTCATCACTAACTATGGCTACACCTTC
CASSPRQFITNYGYTF
>TRBV28|NA|TRBJ2-6|NA
TGTGCCAGCAGGCCCGGGACGGCTGGGGCCAACGTCCTGACTTTC
CASRPGTAGANVLTF
>TRBV7-2|NA|TRBJ2-1|NA
TGTGCCAGCAGCTTAGCGGGGGGAACGTACAATGAGCAGTTCTTC
CASSLAGGTYNEQFF
>TRBV9|NA|TRBJ1-6|NA
TGTGCCAGCAGCGAGAGACAGGTTGGCACCAATTCACCCCTCCACTTT
CASSERQVGTNSPLHF
>TRBV4-3|NA|TRBJ2-5|NA
TGCGCCAGCAGCCAGGGGGGCCGAGAGACCCAGTACTTC
CASSQGGRETQYF
>TRBV5-4|NA|TRBJ2-7|TRBD2
TGTGCCAGCAGCCTAGCGGGGGAGGATGAGCAGTACTTC
CASSLAGEDEQYF
>TRBV7-8|once|TRBJ1-1|TRBD1
TGTGCCAGCAGCTTAGCCCCGTGGGACAGGGGGAATGAAGCTTTCTTT
CASSLAPWDRGNEAFF
>TRBV15|once|TRBJ2-5|NA
TGTGCCACCAGCAGAGATCTATCCCAAGAGACCCAGTACTTC
CATSRDLSQETQYF
>TRBV30|few|TRBJ1-4|NA
TGTGCCTGGACAGGGAGGAATGAAAAACTGTTTTTT
CAWTGRNEKLFF
>TRBV5-1|NA|TRBJ1-1|TRBD1
TGCGCCAGCAGCTATGGACAGGGAGAGAACACTGAAGCTTTCTTT
CASSYGQGENTEAFF
>TRBV20-1|few|TRBJ1-2|NA
TGCAGTGCTACACAGGGCTATGGCTACACCTTC
CSATQGYGYTF
>TRBV2|NA|TRBJ1-2|NA
TGTGCCAGCAGTGAAGGGGGCAGGGAGTCTAACTATGGCTACACCTTC
CASSEGGRESNYGYTF
>TRBV9|NA|TRBJ2-5|NA
TGTGCCAGCAGCGTAGGGTCAGCGAAAGAGACCCAGTACTTC
CASSVGSAKETQYF
>TRBV19|NA|TRBJ2-5|NA
TGTGCCAGTAGTCGCGGACAGTACCAAGAGACCCAGTACTTC
CASSRGQYQETQYF
>TRBV11-1|NA|TRBJ2-1|TRBD2
TGTGCCAGCAGCCTTAGCGGGAGTTATTACAATGAGCAGTTCTTC
CASSLSGSYYNEQFF
>TRBV7-2|NA|TRBJ1-1|NA
TGTGCCAGCAGCTTAGAATTTGGCAAGCTGCACACTGAAGCTTTCTTT
CASSLEFGKLHTEAFF
>TRBV6-1|NA|TRBJ2-7|TRBD1
TGTGCCAGCAGTTTGGGGGACAGGGACGAGCAGTACTTC
CASSLGDRDEQYF
>TRBV2|NA|TRBJ2-1|TRBD1
TGTGCCAGCCAACAGGGGGCTGACAATGAGCAGTTCTTC
CASQQGADNEQFF
>TRBV9|once|TRBJ1-1|NA
TGTGCCAGCAGCCAAGGGACTTGGGCGAACACTGAAGCTTTCTTT
CASSQGTWANTEAFF
>TRBV7-2|NA|TRBJ1-5|NA
TGTGCCAGCAGCACCGGACGGTGGAACAATCAGCCCCAGCATTTT
CASSTGRWNNQPQHF
>TRBV18|NA|TRBJ2-1|NA
TGTGCCAGCTCACCAAGCAGAAACAATGAGCAGTTCTTC
CASSPSRNNEQFF
>TRBV11-3|NA|TRBJ2-1|NA
TGTGCCAGCAGCTTAGATCTCTATGAGCAGTTCTTC
CASSLDLYEQFF
>TRBV6-6|NA|TRBJ1-2|NA
TGTGCCAGCGGGGGGGGCAGGTTCTATGGCTACACCTTC
CASGGGRFYGYTF
>TRBV11-1|NA|TRBJ1-2|TRBD1
TGTGCCAGCAGCACGTGGGACAGGGGAAGCTACACCTTC
CASSTWDRGSYTF
>TRBV11-1|NA|TRBJ2-7|NA
TGTGCCAGCAGCTTAATGCTCTCGCCCCGGGCCCCCTACGAGCAGTACTTC
CASSLMLSPRAPYEQYF
>TRBV6-5|NA|TRBJ1-2|NA
TGTGCCAGCAGTGAGACAGGAGGGGGGAATGGCTACACCTTC
CASSETGGGNGYTF
>TRBV5-4|NA|TRBJ2-1|TRBD1
TGTGCCAGCAGCTTGGGGGACAGGCGAGAGCAGTTCTTC
CASSLGDRREQFF
>TRBV4-2|NA|TRBJ1-5|NA
TGTGCCAGCAGCCAAGCGGCTGCCGGGGGACAGCCCCAGCATTTT
CASSQAAAGGQPQHF
>TRBV6-6|NA|TRBJ1-6|NA
TGTGCCAGCTTGGACAGTGAGACCTATAATTCACCCCTCCACTTT
CASLDSETYNSPLHF
>TRBV2|NA|TRBJ2-7|NA
TGTGCCAGCAGTGCTGGGGGGCGCGTTGGAGAGCAGTACTTC
CASSAGGRVGEQYF
>TRBV11-3|NA|TRBJ2-2|NA
TGTGCCAGCAGCAAGTATACCGGGTCAAAAGACGGGGAGCTGTTTTTT
CASSKYTGSKDGELFF
>TRBV10-3|NA|TRBJ2-1|TRBD2
TGTGCCATCAGGCGGGGGGGGCTAAGGGAGCAGTTCTTC
CAIRRGGLREQFF
>TRBV5-4|NA|TRBJ1-1|NA
TGTGCCAGCAGCAGTGACAAAGGGCCTGTGAACACTGAAGCTTTCTTT
CASSSDKGPVNTEAFF